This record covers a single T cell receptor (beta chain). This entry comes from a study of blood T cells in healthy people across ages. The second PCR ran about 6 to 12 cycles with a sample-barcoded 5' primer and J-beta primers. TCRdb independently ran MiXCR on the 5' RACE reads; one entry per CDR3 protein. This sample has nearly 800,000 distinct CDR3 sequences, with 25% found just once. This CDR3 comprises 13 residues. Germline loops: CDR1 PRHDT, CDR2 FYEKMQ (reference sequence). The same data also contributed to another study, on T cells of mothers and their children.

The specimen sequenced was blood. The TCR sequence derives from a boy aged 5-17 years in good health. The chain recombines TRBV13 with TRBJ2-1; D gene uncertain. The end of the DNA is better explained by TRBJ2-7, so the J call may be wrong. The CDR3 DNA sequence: TGTGCCAGCAGCTTTAAAAGTACCTACGAGCAGTACTTC. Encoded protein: CASSFKSTYEQYF.